This T cell receptor beta chain appears in the sequencing data of a study of T-cell reconstitution after alpha-beta-depleted transplantation in children. With V trimmed by 4 bases and J by 0 bases, 9 bases remained unmatched. The germline V gene has CDR1 DFQATT and CDR2 SNEGSKA (reference sequence). The CDR3 is 16 residues long. This clonotype occurred many times. Its antigen is currently unknown. Notes on the study in general: At around two months after transplant, the alpha-beta T cells were reportedly derived from several hundred expanded clones that came from non-depleted graft cells.

It was with unique molecular identifiers that the TCRbeta library was prepared. From the PCR reads, TCRdb called clonotypes with MiXCR, one entry per CDR3 protein. In the table there are approximately 630,000 distinct CDR3 sequences, around 13% of which are singletons. Material: PBMCs, obtained before TCRalphabeta/CD19-depleted stem cell transplant. This rearrangement joins TRBV20-1 to TRBJ2-1; 7 positions agree with TRBD2. The clonotype was recovered from a girl aged 2 to 10 with congenital amegakaryocytic thrombocytopenia, due to receive a stem cell transplant. The CDR3 here is CSANGKAGSSYNEQFF. The CDR3 region has the DNA TGCAGTGCTAACGGTAAAGCGGGGAGCTCCTACAATGAGCAGTTCTTC.